Presented here are 30 T cell receptor beta chains from one specimen sequenced in a study of tumor-infiltrating lymphocytes in localized non-small cell lung cancer. Some clones are missing from TCRdb's copy, which holds only in-frame ones; the method was immunoSEQ multiplex PCR. The data hold about 12,000 clones, with just over 85% observed a single time. Sequencing was performed on lung tumor tissue. The receptors derive from a human donor with non-small cell lung cancer.

The chain has TRBV6-1 and TRBJ1-2, with a possible D match to TRBD1 (5 bases). V lost 4 bases to trimming and J lost 7 bases, with 13 bases between them. The CDR3 has 13 residues. Germline assignment: CDR1 MNHNS and CDR2 SASEGT. The CDR3 region has the DNA TGTGCCAGCAGTGTCGCGAGTGGGGGTGGCTACACCTTC. Its protein is CASSVASGGGYTF.

The table lists this clone with a few counts. V usage is TRBV28 and J usage is TRBJ2-3, with D unclear. Germline loops: CDR1 MDHEN, CDR2 SYDVKM. V gave up 5 bases and J gave up 6 bases, with 9 bases separating them. The CDR3 runs 12 residues. Here the CDR3 DNA reads TGTGCCAGCAGTCCCCAGTTGGATACGCAGTATTTT. As protein: CASSPQLDTQYF.

V is TRBV4-1 and J is TRBJ2-7, with D possibly matching TRBD1 (5 bases). V was cut by 4 bases and J by 2 bases, with 12 bases left in between. Germline V lookup: CDR1 MGHRA, CDR2 YSYEKL. This CDR3 region has 14 residues. CDR3 residues: CASSPDTTAYEQYF. Written as DNA, the CDR3 is TGCGCCAGCAGCCCGGACACGACAGCCTACGAGCAGTACTTC.

J is TRBJ2-3 and V is TRBV18; D is unclear. The germline gives CDR1 KGHSH, CDR2 LQKENI. V lost 4 bases and J lost 3, with 2 bases in between. The CDR3 totals 11 residues. CDR3 DNA: TGTGCCAGCTCACGAACAGATACGCAGTATTTT. Protein product: CASSRTDTQYF.

The V and J genes are TRBV28 and TRBJ2-4; 7 bases align to TRBD1. The CDR3 runs to 17 residues. Looked up from germline, CDR1 is MDHEN and CDR2 is SYDVKM. Unmatched junction bases numbered 10, after V lost 2 bases and J lost 3 bases. Written as DNA, the CDR3 is TGTGCCAGCAGTTTACGCCTATCCCGGGACAGCAAAAACATTCAGTACTTC. It codes for CASSLRLSRDSKNIQYF.

The chain is built from TRBV9 and TRBJ1-1; D call uncertain. The germline V and J ends were trimmed by 4 bases and 8 bases, with 15 bases remaining between them. From germline, CDR1 is SGDLS and CDR2 YYNGEE. This CDR3 is 13 amino acids long. DNA of the CDR3: TGTGCCAGCAGCCTCCTTGAGGGTTTCGAAGCTTTCTTT. Amino acids: CASSLLEGFEAFF.

This clone was detected once. The V gene is TRBV4-2, the J gene TRBJ1-2; tentatively, D is TRBD1 (5 bases). The CDR3 covers 16 residues. V lost 3 bases and J lost 2, with 16 bases in between. CDR1 and CDR2 (germline): LGHNA, YNFKEQ. As DNA, the CDR3 is TGTGCCAGCAGCCAGGCCCCAGGGTACAACAACTATGGCTACACCTTC. It codes for CASSQAPGYNNYGYTF.

The chain joins TRBV7-8 to TRBJ2-7, with 7 nucleotides matching TRBD1. This CDR3 has 16 residues. CDR1 is SGHVS and CDR2 is FQNEAQ in the germline V gene. Unmatched junction bases numbered 10, after V lost 4 bases and J lost 1 base. The CDR3 sequence: CASSYLTGTVSYEQYF. For the CDR3, the DNA is TGTGCCAGCAGCTACCTAACCGGGACAGTTTCCTACGAGCAGTACTTC.

CDR3 sequence (DNA): TGCGCCAGCAGCTTCCCGGGGGTCCAAGAGACCCAGTACTTC. This translates into CASSFPGVQETQYF. The gene calls are TRBV5-1 and TRBJ2-5; a possible D gene is TRBD2 (6 bases). The CDR3 spans 14 residues. Germline assignment: CDR1 SGHRS and CDR2 YFSETQ. V shed 2 bases and J shed 1 base, with 9 bases lying between them.

This sequence joins TRBV9 and TRBJ2-3, with 7 positions matching TRBD2. The V and J ends lost 3 bases and 3 bases, in that order; junction bases with no gene match: 4. The germline gives CDR1 SGDLS, CDR2 YYNGEE. The CDR3 loop spans 14 amino acids. The DNA for the CDR3 is TGTGCCAGCAGCGGAGGCGGGAGAACAGATACGCAGTATTTT. It translates to CASSGGGRTDTQYF.

V and J are TRBV7-9 and TRBJ2-7; TRBD2 matches at 9 bases. With 4 bases clipped from V and 0 bases from J, the junction kept 13 bases outside the gene matches. This CDR3 comprises 18 residues. The germline V gene has CDR1 SEHNR and CDR2 FQNEAQ (reference sequence). CDR3 nucleotides: TGTGCCAGCAGCTCGAGGGGGCTAGCGGGACGCGACTCCTACGAGCAGTACTTC. Residues: CASSSRGLAGRDSYEQYF. The full variable domain, completed using reference TRBV7-9 and TRBJ2-7, is DTGVSQNPRHKITKRGQNVTFRCDPISEHNRLYWYRQTLGQGPEFLTYFQNEAQLEKSRLLSDRFSAERPKGSFSTLEIQRTEQGDSAMYLCASSSRGLAGRDSYEQYFGPGTRLTVT.

CDR3 DNA: TGTGCCAGCAGCGTAGTCGCCACCACGAGACACAATGAGCAGTTCTTC. Protein sequence: CASSVVATTRHNEQFF. V and J are TRBV9 and TRBJ2-1; D is unclear. Germline lookup yields CDR1 SGDLS and CDR2 YYNGEE. The germline V and J ends were trimmed by 0 bases and 5 bases, with 15 bases remaining between them. The CDR3 is 16 residues long. The full variable domain, its missing parts supplied by reference TRBV9 and TRBJ2-1, is DSGVTQTPKHLITATGQRVTLRCSPRSGDLSVYWYQQSLDQGLQFLIQYYNGEERAKGNILERFSAQQFPDLHSELNLSSLELGDSALYFCASSVVATTRHNEQFFGPGTRLTVL.

The chain recombines TRBV28 with TRBJ2-7; TRBD1 or TRBD2 may be the D gene (5 bases each). Trimming left V 4 bases short and J 3 bases short, with 13 bases between. In germline, CDR1 is MDHEN, CDR2 SYDVKM. The CDR3 totals 14 residues. CDR3 loop: CASSWDGQIYEQYF. The CDR3 nucleotides read TGTGCCAGCAGTTGGGACGGGCAGATCTACGAGCAGTACTTC.

The chain employs TRBV18 and TRBJ1-5, with a weak D call TRBD1 (6 bases). V was trimmed by 6 bases and J by 4 bases, leaving 19 bases between them. The CDR3 spans 16 residues. The germline V gene has CDR1 KGHSH and CDR2 LQKENI. CDR3 loop: CASSWTVALGNQPQHF. In DNA form, the CDR3 reads TGTGCCAGCTCCTGGACAGTTGCCCTTGGGAATCAGCCCCAGCATTTT.

The chain is built from TRBV5-6 and TRBJ1-6; the match to TRBD1 covers 7 bases. Germline V CDR1 and CDR2: SGHDT, YYEEEE. V shed 3 bases, J shed 7 bases, and the junction held 10 bases outside the gene matches. This CDR3 has 16 residues. This CDR3 reads CASSSDQGGRNSPLHF. DNA for the CDR3: TGTGCCAGCAGCTCTGACCAGGGGGGAAGAAATTCACCCCTCCACTTT.

The rearrangement joins TRBV21-1 to TRBJ1-2; the table's D call, TRBD1, was not checked against the DNA. TRBV21-1 is assigned pseudogene status. The CDR3 totals 15 residues. DNA for the CDR3: TGTGCCAGCAGCAAAGCCGACAGGGGAGACTATGGCTACACCTTC. This sequence encodes CASSKADRGDYGYTF.

V gene TRBV30 combines with J gene TRBJ2-7, with a possible D match to TRBD1 (5 bases). The ends were cut back, 2 bases at V and 0 bases at J, with 14 bases in the middle. Germline V gives CDR1 GTSNPN, CDR2 SVGIG (reference sequence). CDR3 length: 15 residues. CDR3 protein: CAWSQQGKISYEQYF. The CDR3 DNA follows: TGTGCCTGGAGTCAGCAGGGTAAGATCTCCTACGAGCAGTACTTC.

The chain combines TRBV28 with TRBJ1-2, with D hard to call. Germline V gene sequence: CDR1 MDHEN, CDR2 SYDVKM. The CDR3 is 16 residues long. V gave up 4 bases and J gave up 2 bases, with 17 bases separating them. CDR3 residues: CASSSGPSSLNYGYTF. In nucleotides, the CDR3 is TGTGCCAGCAGTTCAGGACCGAGCTCCCTCAACTATGGCTACACCTTC.

This chain uses TRBV25-1 with TRBJ2-1, with 8 bases lining up with TRBD2. The V gene end was trimmed by 4 bases and the J gene end by 5 bases; junction bases not matched to a gene: 7. CDR1 and CDR2 from the germline V gene are MGHDK and SYGVNS. The CDR3 consists of 15 residues. CDR3 nucleotides: TGTGCCAGCAGTGCCCCTAGCGGGTCCCACAATGAGCAGTTCTTC. Amino acid sequence: CASSAPSGSHNEQFF.

The rearrangement uses TRBV7-2 and TRBJ2-7; D assignment may be TRBD1 or TRBD2 (5 bases each). Trimming shortened V by 5 bases and J by 2 bases, and 13 bases separated the two germline ends. The CDR3 has 14 residues. CDR1 SGHTA and CDR2 FQGNSA come from the germline V gene. The CDR3 is CASSLRLGAYEQYF. The CDR3 coding sequence is TGTGCCAGCAGCCTCCGGTTGGGGGCCTACGAGCAGTACTTC. Variable domain in full (rest from reference TRBV7-2 and TRBJ2-7): GAGVSQSPSNKVTEKGKDVELRCDPISGHTALYWYRQSLGQGLEFLIYFQGNSAPDKSGLPSDRFSAERTGGSVSTLTIQRTQQEDSAVYLCASSLRLGAYEQYFGPGTRLTVT.

The V and J genes are TRBV9 and TRBJ2-5; tentatively, D is TRBD1 (6 bases). CDR3 size: 16 residues. V was shortened by 4 bases and J by 5 bases, with 21 bases between the two germline ends. The germline CDR1 and CDR2 sequences are SGDLS and YYNGEE. The CDR3 region is CASSSGTLKSLETQYF. In DNA form, the CDR3 reads TGTGCCAGCAGCTCCGGGACATTAAAGTCCCTGGAGACCCAGTACTTC.

V is TRBV28 and J is TRBJ2-5; 12 bases are shared with TRBD2. V shed 6 bases, J shed 2 bases, and the junction held 13 bases outside the gene matches. CDR1 and CDR2 from the germline V gene are MDHEN and SYDVKM. This CDR3 contains 18 residues. The CDR3 reads CASSYPRLAGVAQETQYF. CDR3 nucleotide sequence: TGTGCCAGCAGCTACCCACGACTAGCGGGAGTAGCTCAAGAGACCCAGTACTTC.

This clone occurred a few times. This rearrangement joins TRBV6-1 to TRBJ1-1; D is possibly TRBD1 (6 bases). Germline-derived CDR1 and CDR2 are MNHNS and SASEGT. The CDR3 sequence is 14 residues long. Trimming took 4 bases from V and 1 from J, leaving 10 bases between them. CDR3 in amino acids: CASSAAGENTEAFF. The CDR3 region has the DNA TGTGCCAGCAGTGCGGCAGGGGAGAACACTGAAGCTTTCTTT.

The chain employs TRBV5-1 and TRBJ2-3; 11 bases align to TRBD2. Germline trimming cut 5 bases from V and 6 bases from J; bases unmatched to any gene: 8. The germline gives CDR1 SGHRS, CDR2 YFSETQ. The CDR3 covers 15 residues. The CDR3 nucleotides read TGCGCCAGCAGGACCACTAGCGGGAGATCGGATACGCAGTATTTT. Amino acid sequence: CASRTTSGRSDTQYF.

The rearrangement links TRBV2 to TRBJ2-2; no clear D gene. The CDR3 has 14 residues. Germline V lookup: CDR1 SNHLY, CDR2 FYNNEI. Trimming removed 3 bases from V and 3 bases from J, with 8 bases in between. The chain's CDR3 is CASSDGPHTGELFF. CDR3 in DNA: TGTGCCAGCAGTGACGGCCCCCACACCGGGGAGCTGTTTTTT. The whole variable domain, filled in from reference TRBV2 and TRBJ2-2, reads EPEVTQTPSHQVTQMGQEVILRCVPISNHLYFYWYRQILGQKVEFLVSFYNNEISEKSEIFDDQFSVERPDGSNFTLKIRSTKLEDSAMYFCASSDGPHTGELFFGEGSRLTVL.

This clone was seen only a few times. V is TRBV5-6 and J is TRBJ2-1, with no clear D. Germline assignment: CDR1 SGHDT and CDR2 YYEEEE. This CDR3 spans 13 amino acids. Between the trimmed V and J ends, which lost 1 base and 4 bases, there was a span of 6 bases. The CDR3 DNA reads as TGTGCCAGCAGCTTGTGGGCTTACAATGAGCAGTTCTTC. Translated, it gives CASSLWAYNEQFF.

The V call is TRBV19, the J call TRBJ2-2, with D maybe TRBD1 (6 bases). Trimming cost V 6 bases and J 4 bases, with 9 bases left between them. Germline CDR1 and CDR2: LNHDA and SQIVND (reference sequence). The CDR3 is 13 amino acids. CDR3: CASRQGSTGELFF. The CDR3 DNA is TGTGCCAGTAGACAGGGTAGCACCGGGGAGCTGTTTTTT.

This sequence joins TRBV11-3 and TRBJ2-1, with D perhaps matching TRBD2 (6 bases). V lost 5 bases to trimming and J lost 4 bases, with 12 bases between them. The germline V gene has CDR1 SGHNT and CDR2 YENEEA. CDR3 length equals 14 residues. The CDR3 DNA sequence: TGTGCCAGCAGCCCTAGCGAACTTTACAATGAGCAGTTCTTC. Translation: CASSPSELYNEQFF.

The chain links TRBV7-9 to TRBJ2-2; D unresolved. CDR3 length: 13 residues. V was clipped by 5 bases and J by 5 bases, with 9 bases between them. Germline V gives CDR1 SEHNR, CDR2 FQNEAQ (reference sequence). As DNA, the CDR3 is TGTGCCAGCAGCCCCGGGTGGACCGGGGAGCTGTTTTTT. The encoded protein is CASSPGWTGELFF.

The rearrangement links TRBV12-5 to TRBJ2-3, with D possibly being TRBD1 or TRBD2 (5 bases each). V was trimmed by 0 bases and J by 2 bases, leaving 9 bases between them. The V gene's germline CDR1 is LGHNT and CDR2 FRNRAP. There are 15 residues in the CDR3. This chain's CDR3 is CASGLVVGDTDTQYF. The DNA for the CDR3 is TGTGCTAGTGGTTTGGTTGTGGGGGACACAGATACGCAGTATTTT.